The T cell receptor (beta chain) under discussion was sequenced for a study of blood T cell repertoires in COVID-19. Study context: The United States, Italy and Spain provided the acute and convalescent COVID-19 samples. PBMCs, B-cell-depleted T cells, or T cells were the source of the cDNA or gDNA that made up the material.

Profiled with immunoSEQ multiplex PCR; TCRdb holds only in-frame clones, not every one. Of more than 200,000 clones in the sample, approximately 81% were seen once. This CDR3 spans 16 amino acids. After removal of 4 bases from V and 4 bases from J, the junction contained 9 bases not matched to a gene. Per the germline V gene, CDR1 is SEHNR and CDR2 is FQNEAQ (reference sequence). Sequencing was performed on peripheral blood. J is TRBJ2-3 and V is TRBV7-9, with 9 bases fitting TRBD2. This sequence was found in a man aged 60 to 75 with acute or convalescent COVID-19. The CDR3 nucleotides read TGTGCCAGCAGCTCCCTTAGCGGGAGAAGGGCAGATACGCAGTATTTT. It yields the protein CASSSLSGRRADTQYF.